The clone carrying this T cell receptor beta chain has more than one count but fewer than ten. Its antigen is currently unknown. V gave up 3 bases and J gave up 2 bases; unmatched junction bases: 7. The germline V gene has CDR1 SGDLS and CDR2 YYNGEE. The CDR3 totals 16 residues. Primers: 60 Vbeta forward and 13 Jbeta reverse. Using immunoSEQ multiplex PCR, the repertoire was profiled, and TCRdb retains in-frame clones only, with some absent. This sample carries 120,000 or so clones, 60% to 85% of them seen once, and the ten largest clones take about 3%. This record comes from a study of cytomegalovirus exposure and HLA in healthy donors. Healthy bone marrow donors made up the cohort. Study-level results: The study recorded more than 150 TCR beta chains that were cytomegalovirus-associated. Presence/absence analyses took donor sequencing depth as roughly uniform.

This receptor was identified in a woman aged 40 to 55 in good health and CMV-seropositive. The source material was PBMCs. The genes are TRBV9 and TRBJ2-7; 11 nucleotides agree with TRBD2. The CDR3 DNA sequence: TGTGCCAGCAGCGCCCGAGGGACTAGCGGACCCTACGAGCAGTACTTC. This gives the protein CASSARGTSGPYEQYF.